Described below is a single T cell receptor beta chain sequence and its context. CDR1 and CDR2 from the germline V gene are MNHEY and SMNVEV (reference sequence). This CDR3 comprises 15 residues. The germline V and J ends were trimmed by 6 bases and 4 bases, with 16 bases remaining between them. Per the original data handling: From reference gene primer amplification, estimates of nucleated cell counts were derived. Method: immunoSEQ multiplex PCR; TCRdb's copy keeps in-frame clones and lacks some. That table supplies the V and J calls and clone size; D and trimming were determined from the DNA. The table records a few hundred thousand clones, 85% to 90% of them present only once. This record belongs to a study of blood T cell repertoires in COVID-19. Study at large: Sites across the United States, Italy and Spain contributed samples from acute and convalescent COVID-19. The analysed material was cDNA or gDNA that came from T cells, B-cell-depleted T cells, or PBMCs.

Specimen: peripheral blood. The chain links TRBV27 to TRBJ1-5, with D tentatively TRBD1 (5 bases). This receptor was identified in a man between 60 and 70 years old with acute or convalescent COVID-19. The CDR3 reads CASRGLGLVNQPQHF. DNA for the CDR3: TGTGCCAGCAGGGGGCTGGGGCTTGTGAATCAGCCCCAGCATTTT.